The sample holds a few counts of the clone carrying this TCR beta chain. Antigen unknown. A single record per CDR3 protein comes from TCRdb applying MiXCR to the 5' RACE reads. The sample shows approximately 230,000 distinct CDR3 sequences, 6.5% of them seen only once. This sample is drawn from a study of identical twins. V lost 3 bases, J lost 1 base, and 13 bases stayed unmatched. The CDR3 length is 19 residues. CDR1 and CDR2 from the germline V gene are SGHAT and FQNNGV. Whole-study results and caveats: Models underpredicted monozygotic twin sharing of out-of-frame TCR alpha. In cord blood, abundant beta clonotypes had fewer insertions; memory showed no trend.

Another study also made use of these data, one on T cells expressing NK-cell markers.

The TCR was taken from a woman younger than 30 in good health. What was sequenced was CD8+ T cells sorted from blood. This chain links TRBV11-2 with TRBJ2-5; 11 positions match TRBD2. The CDR3 bases are TGTGCCAGCAGCTTCGGGACAGTACTAGCGGGAGCCCTCCAAGAGACCCAGTACTTC. Translating it yields CASSFGTVLAGALQETQYF.